Ten or more counts support the clone carrying this T cell receptor (beta chain). No antigen is known for it. Hyperthyroidism was considered stable when no ophthalmopathy appeared within 18 months of follow-up. Each diagnosis was determined on the basis of clinical symptoms, serum thyroxine, TRAb, thyroid ultrasound and orbital computed tomography. Amplifying from RNA transcripts, the study obtained TCR beta CDR3 regions. Second-round multiplex PCR came after first-round RT-PCR with HTBI primers. TCRdb re-called the multiplex PCR reads with MiXCR, one entry per CDR3 protein. This repertoire shows a few hundred thousand distinct CDR3 sequences, 15% to 17% found once; its top ten account for about 7.3%. The record originates from a study of Graves' ophthalmopathy and Graves' hyperthyroidism. Overall study results and limits: The model's prediction of ophthalmopathy progression had 70.59% sensitivity and less than 75% specificity. In blood appeared most of the expanded thyroid clonotypes whose frequency exceeded 0.001.

V was pared by 7 bases and J by 4 bases, with 7 bases of the junction left unmatched. Germline CDR1 MNHNS, CDR2 SASEGT. The CDR3 sequence is 15 residues long. Sequencing used peripheral blood. This receptor was obtained from a woman under 30 with stable Graves' hyperthyroidism. This chain connects TRBV6-1 to TRBJ1-6, with TRBD1 identical over 7 bases. CDR3: CASTNWTGYNSPLHF. The CDR3 nucleotides are TGTGCCAGCACCAACTGGACAGGTTATAATTCACCCCTCCACTTT.